The 21 T cell receptor beta chains below all came from one sample that was sequenced in a study of beta chain features in type 1 diabetes. Findings and caveats of the study: Shorter TCRB CDR3s, moderately but significantly so, marked every one of the four CD4+ subsets in Type 1 diabetes patients.

The sequenced template was cDNA made from the entire isolated RNA. Sequenced by immunoSEQ multiplex PCR; TCRdb stores in-frame clones only, minus some. This sample has some 240,000 clones, with roughly 17% found just once. The antigens for these receptors are not known. The material sequenced was naive CD4+ T cells from blood. These TCRs come from a man aged 30 to 45 with type 1 diabetes.

This clone was picked up one time. The J gene is TRBJ2-5, the V gene TRBV7-9; TRBD1 matches at 10 bases. V was pared by 5 bases and J by 4 bases, with 7 bases of the junction left unmatched. Per the germline V gene, CDR1 is SEHNR and CDR2 is FQNEAQ (reference sequence). This CDR3 is built from 15 residues. The DNA of the CDR3 is TGTGCCAGCAGCGAACGACAGGGGGCTTCAGAGACCCAGTACTTC. It encodes CASSERQGASETQYF.

This sequence joins TRBV6-5 and TRBJ2-5; the D is unclear. V was trimmed by 7 bases and J by 5 bases, leaving 8 bases between them. CDR1 is MNHEY and CDR2 is SVGAGI in the germline V gene. This CDR3 has 11 residues. The CDR3 protein is CASKLVETQYF. The CDR3 DNA reads TGTGCCAGCAAACTTGTCGAGACCCAGTACTTC.

The chain uses TRBV5-4 and TRBJ2-1, with 9 bases aligning to TRBD2. The CDR3 runs to 14 residues. The trim removed 3 bases at V and 16 bases at J, leaving 14 bases unmatched. Germline loops: CDR1 SGHNT, CDR2 YYREEE (reference sequence). CDR3: CASSSVHLAGVPFF. CDR3 bases: TGTGCCAGCAGCTCCGTACATTTAGCGGGAGTACCTTTCTTC.

This chain links TRBV7-9 with TRBJ2-1; 11 bases agree with TRBD2. This CDR3 comprises 17 residues. V shed 9 bases, J shed 3 bases, and the junction held 13 bases outside the gene matches. Germline CDR1 SEHNR, CDR2 FQNEAQ (reference sequence). CDR3 loop: CARGETSGIERYNEQFF. The CDR3 DNA follows: TGTGCCAGGGGGGAGACTAGCGGGATCGAACGCTACAATGAGCAGTTCTTC.

This clone was seen only a few times. This chain uses TRBV18 with TRBJ2-3; a possible D gene is TRBD2 (6 bases). Between the trimmed V and J ends, which lost 1 base and 2 bases, there was a span of 13 bases. CDR3 length equals 16 residues. Germline-derived CDR1 and CDR2 are KGHSH and LQKENI. CDR3 loop: CASSPLPGLTTDTQYF. In nucleotides, the CDR3 is TGTGCCAGCTCACCACTTCCGGGACTTACCACAGATACGCAGTATTTT. Looking up the rest from reference TRBV18 and TRBJ2-3 gives the full variable domain: NAGVMQNPRHLVRRRGQEARLRCSPMKGHSHVYWYRQLPEEGLKFMVYLQKENIIDESGMPKERFSAEFPKEGPSILRIQQVVRGDSAAYFCASSPLPGLTTDTQYFGPGTRLTVL.

This clone was seen only a few times. The chain uses TRBV5-1 and TRBJ2-1; 8 bases agree with TRBD2. V lost 0 bases, J lost 8 bases, and 4 bases stayed unmatched. The CDR3 runs to 14 residues. The germline V gene encodes CDR1 SGHRS and CDR2 YFSETQ. CDR3 sequence (DNA): TGCGCCAGCAGCTTGGATGCGGGAGGCGATGAGCAGTTCTTC. Translated: CASSLDAGGDEQFF.

The rearrangement joins TRBV4-1 to TRBJ2-1; 13 nucleotides agree with TRBD2. Germline values: CDR1 MGHRA, CDR2 YSYEKL. V dropped 3 bases and J dropped 4; count of bases not matched to a gene: 3. The CDR3 length is 16 residues. This chain's CDR3 is CASSQVTSGRYNEQFF. CDR3 sequence (DNA): TGCGCCAGCAGCCAGGTGACTAGCGGGAGGTACAATGAGCAGTTCTTC.

V usage is TRBV28 and J usage is TRBJ2-3; D not certain. The CDR3 length is 12 residues. Per germline, CDR1 MDHEN and CDR2 SYDVKM. V was pared by 5 bases and J by 7 bases, with 10 bases between. This CDR3 is CASSVTQNTQYF. CDR3 DNA: TGTGCCAGCAGTGTAACCCAAAATACGCAGTATTTT. The full variable domain, rest sourced from reference TRBV28 and TRBJ2-3, is DVKVTQSSRYLVKRTGEKVFLECVQDMDHENMFWYRQDPGLGLRLIYFSYDVKMKEKGDIPEGYSVSREKKERFSLILESASTNQTSMYLCASSVTQNTQYFGPGTRLTVL.

The chain couples TRBV30 to TRBJ1-2, with TRBD1 matching over 7 bases. The CDR3 spans 17 residues. Germline lookup yields CDR1 GTSNPN and CDR2 SVGIG (reference sequence). J was trimmed by 4 bases and V by 0 bases; bases with no gene match: 14. This CDR3 is CAWSVPQGRIEIYGYTF. Written as DNA, the CDR3 is TGTGCCTGGAGTGTACCACAGGGGCGGATTGAGATCTATGGCTACACCTTC.

This clone has only a few counts. The chain joins TRBV29-1 to TRBJ1-2, with TRBD1 matching 10 bases. CDR1 is SQVTM, CDR2 ANQGSEA, per germline. The CDR3 runs to 16 residues. Trimming cost V 7 bases and J 8 bases; bases outside gene matches: 19. The CDR3 loop is CSDLRDRGSHYRGYTF. CDR3 nucleotide sequence: TGCAGCGACCTCCGGGACAGGGGTTCCCACTATCGGGGCTACACCTTC.

This chain connects TRBV7-9 to TRBJ2-7, with TRBD1 identical over 9 bases. Per germline, CDR1 SEHNR and CDR2 FQNEAQ (reference sequence). This CDR3 contains 12 residues. The DNA of the CDR3 is TGTGCCAGCAGCTTAGGACAGGGGGTCCCTCGAGTC. Translation: CASSLGQGVPRV.

As DNA, the CDR3 is TGTGCCAGCAGTGAGCCCTACACCACAGATACGCAGTATTTT. It yields the protein CASSEPYTTDTQYF. The chain joins TRBV25-1 to TRBJ2-3; D remains ambiguous. V lost 3 bases and J 2 bases, leaving 9 bases between the germline ends. The CDR3 runs 14 residues. Germline V gives CDR1 MGHDK, CDR2 SYGVNS.

This clone turned up a few times. The chain couples TRBV25-1 to TRBJ2-5; D may be TRBD1 (5 bases). Germline CDR1 and CDR2: MGHDK and SYGVNS. The CDR3 contains 14 residues. The V and J ends lost 3 bases and 4 bases respectively, with 12 bases between them. CDR3 region: CASSDYRSGETQYF. CDR3 nucleotides: TGTGCCAGCAGTGATTACAGGTCTGGAGAGACCCAGTACTTC.

CDR3 sequence: CAWRLWPYEQYF. CDR3 DNA: TGTGCCTGGAGGTTGTGGCCCTACGAGCAGTACTTC. This chain uses TRBV30 with TRBJ2-7; unclear D gene. The CDR3 length is 12 residues. Trimming removed 3 bases at V and 2 bases at J, with 8 bases between. The germline CDR1 and CDR2 sequences are GTSNPN and SVGIG (reference sequence).

This clone was counted between two and nine times. The genes are TRBV29-1 and TRBJ2-7, with TRBD1 matching over 10 bases. There are 15 residues in the CDR3. Trimming at V came to 7 bases and at J to 9 bases, leaving 18 bases not matched to a gene. Germline CDR1 and CDR2: SQVTM and ANQGSEA. This chain's CDR3 is CSAEAGTGVDLGQYF. CDR3 DNA sequence: TGCAGCGCAGAGGCTGGGACAGGGGTCGACCTCGGGCAGTACTTC.

The V and J genes are TRBV7-2 and TRBJ2-1; D may be TRBD1 (6 bases). The CDR3 has 15 amino acids. With 4 bases removed from V and 4 bases from J, the gap between germline ends came to 14 bases. The germline gives CDR1 SGHTA, CDR2 FQGNSA. In DNA, the CDR3 is TGTGCCAGCAGCTCTGGACAGCCGCGGTACAATGAGCAGTTCTTC. This encodes CASSSGQPRYNEQFF.

The CDR3 nucleotides are TGTGCCAGCAGCACCACGACGGAATCCTACGAGCAGTACTTC. This gives the protein CASSTTTESYEQYF. This rearrangement joins TRBV7-2 to TRBJ2-7, with D uncertain. Trimming took off 5 bases at V and 1 base at J, with 12 bases between the two ends. CDR3 length: 14 amino acids. Looked up from germline, CDR1 is SGHTA and CDR2 is FQGNSA.

A word on this clone: At the DNA level, this CDR3 is encoded by other sequences in the same sample as well. This rearrangement joins TRBV20-1 to TRBJ2-5; D is undetermined. Germline V gene sequence: CDR1 DFQATT, CDR2 SNEGSKA (reference sequence). This CDR3 is built from 10 residues. V gave up 6 bases and J gave up 3 bases, with 5 bases separating them. CDR3 in amino acids: CSAPEETQYF. In nucleotides, the CDR3 is TGCAGTGCACCCGAAGAGACCCAGTACTTC.

Only a few counts were recorded for this clone. This same CDR3 is encoded by further DNA sequences in the sample. CDR3 amino acids: CASSEMETQYF. The CDR3, as DNA: TGTGCCAGCAGTGAGATGGAGACCCAGTACTTC. This chain connects TRBV28 to TRBJ2-5; no clear D. CDR1 and CDR2 (germline): MDHEN, SYDVKM. The CDR3 has 11 residues. Trimming removed 5 bases from V and 5 bases from J, with 6 bases in between.

This chain joins TRBV29-1 and TRBJ2-3, with 7 bases that match TRBD1. Germline assignment: CDR1 SQVTM and CDR2 ANQGSEA. The ends lost 6 bases at V and 2 bases at J; junction bases unmatched: 5. The CDR3 totals 13 residues. CDR3 nucleotides: TGCAGCGTCGGGACAGTCCTCACAGATACGCAGTATTTT. It translates to CSVGTVLTDTQYF.

Only a few counts were recorded for this clone. The J gene is TRBJ2-3, the V gene TRBV30; 7 bases fit TRBD1. Germline assignment: CDR1 GTSNPN and CDR2 SVGIG (reference sequence). The length of the CDR3 is 15 residues. The trim removed 0 bases at V and 3 bases at J, leaving 6 bases unmatched. As DNA, the CDR3 is TGTGCCTGGAGTGTGGACAGGACCTTGACAGATACGCAGTATTTT. It encodes CAWSVDRTLTDTQYF.